These 23 T cell receptor beta chains originate from one sample sequenced in a study of blood T cells in healthy people across ages. Through a sample-barcoded 5' primer and a J-beta primer mix, a second PCR was run for roughly 7 to 12 cycles. TCRdb redid the calling of the 5' RACE reads with MiXCR, one entry per CDR3 protein. The sample comprises about 1.7 million distinct CDR3 sequences, 28% of which are singletons, and 7.7% rests with the top ten. Source material: blood. All receptors derive from a woman aged 30 to 39 in good health.

This clonotype was counted a few times. A much bigger clone sits one base away, suggesting this may be a read error. The CDR3 DNA reads as TGTGCCGGCAGCAGGACTAGCGGGGGGACCTACGAGCAGTACTTC. Translated, it gives CAGSRTSGGTYEQYF. The chain combines TRBV7-2 with TRBJ2-7; 14 nucleotides agree with TRBD2. Germline lookup yields CDR1 SGHTA and CDR2 FQGNSA. There are 15 residues in the CDR3.

This clonotype was picked up many times. This chain links TRBV4-1 with TRBJ2-3; D is unclear. From germline, CDR1 is MGHRA and CDR2 YSYEKL. CDR3 length: 14 amino acids. V was shortened by 6 bases and J by 0 bases, with 10 bases between the two germline ends. The chain's CDR3 is CASRTQQSTDTQYF. CDR3 coding DNA: TGCGCCAGCAGAACCCAACAGAGCACAGATACGCAGTATTTT.

This sequence joins TRBV5-1 and TRBJ2-7; D is uncertain. From germline, CDR1 is SGHRS and CDR2 YFSETQ. This CDR3 is 13 amino acids long. V was pared by 2 bases and J by 5 bases, with 11 bases between. CDR3 region: CASSFPKLDEQYF. CDR3 bases: TGCGCCAGCAGCTTTCCTAAACTCGACGAGCAGTACTTC.

The chain employs TRBV7-2 and TRBJ1-1, with D maybe TRBD1 (6 bases). Germline assignment: CDR1 SGHTA and CDR2 FQGNSA. V dropped 1 base and J dropped 1 base, with 13 bases sitting between them. The CDR3 runs 16 residues. CDR3 bases: TGTGCCAGCAGCTTAGGTACAGGGCGGAGGAACACTGAAGCTTTCTTT. The encoded protein is CASSLGTGRRNTEAFF.

This sequence joins TRBV9 and TRBJ2-7, with 9 bases aligning to TRBD2. Germline V gene data show CDR1 as SGDLS and CDR2 as YYNGEE. V dropped 1 base and J dropped 4; count of bases not matched to a gene: 9. The CDR3 covers 16 residues. The CDR3 here is CASSVFAGGPRYEQYF. The CDR3 coding sequence is TGTGCCAGCAGCGTATTTGCGGGAGGGCCCAGGTACGAGCAGTACTTC.

The CDR3 sequence is CASSLWDGGGTDTQYF. The CDR3 DNA follows: TGTGCCAGCAGCTTGTGGGATGGGGGTGGCACAGATACGCAGTATTTT. The gene calls are TRBV13 and TRBJ2-3; TRBD1 or TRBD2 may be the D gene (5 bases each). V lost 3 bases, J lost 1 base, and 14 bases lay in between. The CDR3 runs 16 residues. Germline values: CDR1 PRHDT, CDR2 FYEKMQ (reference sequence).

This clonotype was seen more than once but under ten times. V and J are TRBV2 and TRBJ2-5; TRBD1 matches at 7 bases. The germline gives CDR1 SNHLY, CDR2 FYNNEI. This CDR3 region has 13 residues. J lost 2 bases, V lost 7 bases, and 4 bases had no gene match. The CDR3 nucleotides read TGTGCCAGCATAAAGGGACAGCAAGAGACCCAGTACTTC. This encodes CASIKGQQETQYF.

This chain connects TRBV7-2 to TRBJ1-1; TRBD1 matches 8 bases. CDR3 length equals 14 residues. The germline V gene encodes CDR1 SGHTA and CDR2 FQGNSA. V lost 5 bases and J lost 1; bases outside the gene matches: 3. DNA for the CDR3: TGTGCCAGCAGCCAACAGGGGGGGAACACTGAAGCTTTCTTT. It yields the protein CASSQQGGNTEAFF.

J is TRBJ1-4 and V is TRBV6-1; D is uncertain. The CDR3 is 11 residues long. Trimming cost V 7 bases and J 6 bases, with 6 bases left between them. Per the germline V gene, CDR1 is MNHNS and CDR2 is SASEGT. CDR3 protein: CASNGDEKLFF. CDR3 DNA sequence: TGTGCCAGCAATGGGGATGAAAAACTGTTTTTT.

Remarks on this clonotype: One junction end disagrees with the germline gene, perhaps due to a read error. This chain joins TRBV7-9 and TRBJ2-1, with D hard to call. Germline V lookup: CDR1 SEHNR, CDR2 FQNEAQ (reference sequence). This CDR3 contains 17 residues. The CDR3 here is CASSLAGQLPSYNEQCF. CDR3 coding DNA: TGTGCCAGCAGCTTAGCAGGGCAGCTACCCTCCTACAATGAGCAGTGCTTC.

This clonotype appeared a few times. The chain uses TRBV5-1 and TRBJ2-1; a possible D gene is TRBD2 (6 bases). V was pared by 2 bases and J by 8 bases, with 17 bases between. Germline CDR1 is SGHRS and CDR2 is YFSETQ. CDR3 length: 15 residues. The DNA of the CDR3 is TGCGCCAGCAGCTTCTCCGGGACTTCCTTCTATGAGCAGTTCTTC. Its translation: CASSFSGTSFYEQFF.

This clonotype occurred a few times. The V gene is TRBV27, the J gene TRBJ2-7, with 12 bases matching TRBD1. The CDR3 is 17 residues long. The V segment lost 7 bases and the J segment 6 bases; nucleotides outside the gene matches: 16. From germline, CDR1 is MNHEY and CDR2 SMNVEV (reference sequence). The CDR3 sequence is CASTPLPTGQGASEQYF. CDR3 nucleotides: TGTGCCAGCACCCCTCTTCCCACGGGACAGGGGGCGTCCGAGCAGTACTTC.

The V and J genes are TRBV27 and TRBJ2-7, with D tentatively TRBD2 (6 bases). CDR3 length equals 14 residues. Trimming shortened V by 8 bases and J by 3 bases, and 17 bases separated the two germline ends. From germline, CDR1 is MNHEY and CDR2 SMNVEV (reference sequence). CDR3 loop: CASWGTEAGYEQYF. In nucleotides, the CDR3 is TGTGCCAGCTGGGGGACTGAGGCTGGCTACGAGCAGTACTTC.

This clonotype was counted ten times or more. The CDR3 is CASSLDSDSETQYF. The CDR3 nucleotides read TGTGCCAGCAGCTTAGATTCCGACTCAGAGACCCAGTACTTC. The J gene is TRBJ2-5, the V gene TRBV7-2; D uncertain. Per germline, CDR1 SGHTA and CDR2 FQGNSA. Trimming took off 1 base at V and 4 bases at J, with 10 bases between the two ends. CDR3 length equals 14 residues.

This clonotype was seen ten or more times. The chain links TRBV7-2 to TRBJ2-5, with D hard to call. The CDR3 loop spans 13 amino acids. The V end lost 2 bases, the J end lost 1 base, and 5 bases lay between the germline ends. Per germline, CDR1 SGHTA and CDR2 FQGNSA. The CDR3: CASSLWAQETQYF. The CDR3 region has the DNA TGTGCCAGCAGCTTATGGGCCCAAGAGACCCAGTACTTC.

This clonotype was found a few times. The chain links TRBV7-9 to TRBJ2-1, with D perhaps being TRBD1 or TRBD2 (5 bases each). Germline CDR1 SEHNR, CDR2 FQNEAQ (reference sequence). The CDR3 sequence is 12 residues long. Trimming took off 5 bases at V and 12 bases at J, with 14 bases between the two ends. The CDR3 sequence is CASSLGDPGQFF. For the CDR3, the DNA is TGTGCCAGCAGCCTAGGGGACCCCGGGCAGTTCTTC.

The V gene is TRBV29-1, the J gene TRBJ2-7; D gene unclear. The CDR3 has 13 residues. V lost 5 bases and J 0 bases, leaving 11 bases between the germline ends. Germline V gene sequence: CDR1 SQVTM, CDR2 ANQGSEA. The CDR3 nucleotides are TGCAGCGTTACGGACGGTGGCTCCTACGAGCAGTACTTC. Translated: CSVTDGGSYEQYF.

This clonotype has a handful of counts. The chain combines TRBV20-1 with TRBJ2-1, with a possible D match to TRBD2 (5 bases). Looked up from germline, CDR1 is DFQATT and CDR2 is SNEGSKA (reference sequence). Trimming stripped 0 bases from V and 6 bases from J, with 15 bases between. The CDR3 is 15 amino acids. CDR3 amino acids: CSARDRLAVPNEQFF. CDR3 nucleotides: TGCAGTGCTAGAGATCGGCTAGCAGTCCCCAATGAGCAGTTCTTC.

Regarding this clonotype: A much larger clonotype is one base distant, so this may be a read error. The V call is TRBV7-2, the J call TRBJ2-6; D is unclear. Trimming removed 8 bases at V and 5 bases at J, with 13 bases between. Germline values: CDR1 SGHTA, CDR2 FQGNSA. The CDR3 totals 14 residues. CDR3 sequence (DNA): TGTGCCAGCGGCCCCGGCGCCTGGGCCAACGTCCTGACTTTC. Its translation is CASGPGAWANVLTF.

As to this clonotype: The missing conserved phenylalanine or tryptophan at the end of this CDR3 makes a read error likely. In nucleotides, the CDR3 is TGCGCCAGCAGCTTGGACTTCGGGAGGTCGAGCGATACGCAGTATTGT. Protein: CASSLDFGRSSDTQYC. The rearrangement links TRBV5-1 to TRBJ2-3; 7 bases are a match to TRBD2. Unmatched junction bases numbered 10, after V lost 0 bases and J lost 6 bases. The germline CDR1 and CDR2 sequences are SGHRS and YFSETQ. The CDR3 loop spans 16 amino acids.

A few counts support this clonotype. J is TRBJ2-3 and V is TRBV5-1, with 7 bases lining up with TRBD2. The germline V gene has CDR1 SGHRS and CDR2 YFSETQ. This CDR3 contains 17 residues. With V trimmed by 0 bases and J by 2 bases, 9 bases remained unmatched. CDR3 DNA: TGCGCCAGCAGCTTGGATCTTGGGGGAGGGACCACAGATACGCAGTATTTT. Translation gives CASSLDLGGGTTDTQYF.

This clonotype was observed many times. The chain carries TRBV10-3 and TRBJ2-7, with 9 bases lining up with TRBD1. Germline lookup yields CDR1 ENHRY and CDR2 SYGVKD. The CDR3 runs to 15 residues. J gave up 5 bases and V 5 bases, and 10 bases lay outside the gene matches. In DNA form, the CDR3 reads TGTGCCATCAGTAAGACAGGGGGAACTAAGGACGAGCAGTACTTC. This encodes CAISKTGGTKDEQYF.

The chain recombines TRBV30 with TRBJ2-7, with D possibly matching TRBD1 (6 bases). CDR1 is GTSNPN, CDR2 SVGIG, per germline (reference sequence). CDR3 length: 11 amino acids. The V end was cut by 4 bases, the J end by 4 bases, with 8 bases between. DNA of the CDR3: TGTGCCTGGACAGGGGAATACGAGCAGTACTTC. Translated: CAWTGEYEQYF. The variable domain in full, with the rest retrieved from reference TRBV30 and TRBJ2-7, is SQTIHQWPATLVQPVGSPLSLECTVEGTSNPNLYWYRQAAGRGLQLLFYSVGIGQISSEVPQNLSASRPQDRQFILSSKKLLLSDSGFYLCAWTGEYEQYFGPGTRLTVT.